The T cell receptor beta chain described here comes from a study of cytomegalovirus exposure and HLA in healthy donors. The CDR3 extends over 13 amino acids. V was trimmed by 3 bases and J by 1 base, leaving 9 bases between them. The V gene's germline CDR1 is GTSNPN and CDR2 SVGIG (reference sequence). Study-wide points: In a later analysis, compared with equally common non-associated chains, HLA-associated beta chains were more expanded.

It was with 60 Vbeta and 13 Jbeta primers that the PCR ran. Some clones are missing from TCRdb's copy, which holds only in-frame ones; the method was immunoSEQ multiplex PCR. This sample has 120,000 to 150,000 clones, with under 90% found just once. Of note for this clone: Antigen unknown.

Likely unrecorded immune exposures existed in these nominally healthy donors. This sequence originates from a male donor in good health and CMV-seronegative. Input material: PBMCs. The chain couples TRBV30 to TRBJ1-1; D is possibly TRBD1 (5 bases). The CDR3 is CAWRRQTNTEAFF. CDR3 bases: TGTGCCTGGAGACGACAGACGAACACTGAAGCTTTCTTT.